The clone carrying this TCR beta chain has only a few counts. This entry is derived from a study of T-cell reconstitution after alpha-beta-depleted transplantation in children. CDR3 length: 13 amino acids. V lost 0 bases, J lost 7 bases, and 9 bases lay in between. The V gene's germline CDR1 is SGHVS and CDR2 FQNEAQ. Unique molecular identifiers featured in how the TCRbeta library was prepared. TCRdb re-derived calls from the PCR reads in MiXCR, one entry per CDR3 protein. The sample consists of approximately 250,000 distinct CDR3 sequences, about 26% of them appearing once. V usage is TRBV7-8 and J usage is TRBJ1-2, with a weak D call TRBD1 (6 bases). This receptor was obtained from a girl aged 2 to 10 with Fanconi anemia, due to receive a stem cell transplant. This material consisted of PBMCs, taken before TCRalphabeta/CD19-depleted stem cell transplant. DNA for the CDR3: TGTGCCAGCAGCTTAGCGGGCAGGGGTGGCTACACCTTC. Protein sequence: CASSLAGRGGYTF.